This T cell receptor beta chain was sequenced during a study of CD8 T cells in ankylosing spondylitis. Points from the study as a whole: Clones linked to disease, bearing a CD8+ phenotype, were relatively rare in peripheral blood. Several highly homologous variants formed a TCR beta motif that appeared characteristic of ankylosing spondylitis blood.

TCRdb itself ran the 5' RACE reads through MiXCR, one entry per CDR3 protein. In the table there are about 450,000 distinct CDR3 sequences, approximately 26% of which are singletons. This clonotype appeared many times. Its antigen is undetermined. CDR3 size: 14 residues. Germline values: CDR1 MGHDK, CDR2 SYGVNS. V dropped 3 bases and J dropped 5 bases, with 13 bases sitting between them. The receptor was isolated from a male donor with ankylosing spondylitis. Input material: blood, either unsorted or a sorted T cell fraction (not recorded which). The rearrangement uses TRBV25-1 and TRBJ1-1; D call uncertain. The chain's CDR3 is CASSEAKDGTEAFF. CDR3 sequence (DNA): TGTGCCAGCAGTGAGGCGAAAGATGGTACTGAAGCTTTCTTT.